A selection of T cell receptor beta chains follows, all from one sample in a study of blood T cell repertoires in COVID-19. Method: immunoSEQ multiplex PCR; TCRdb's copy keeps in-frame clones and lacks some. The table has 110,000 or so clones, under 90% seen once; the top ten hold less than 45%. The specimen sequenced was peripheral blood. These receptors were obtained from a man aged 80 or over with acute or convalescent COVID-19. Both conserved end residues are part of each CDR3. D genes are given only for firm matches. A row's size may be missing; if present it is once, few, many or a size class.

TRBD2 | TRBJ2-1 | 15 | few | TRBV6-2/TRBV6-3 | CASSLLAPTYNEQFF | TGTGCCAGCAGCCTACTAGCGCCGACCTACAATGAGCAGTTCTTC
TRBD1 | TRBJ1-4 | 16 | . | TRBV15 | CATSRGTTGANEKLFF | TGTGCCACCAGCAGAGGCACAACAGGGGCGAATGAAAAACTGTTTTTT
TRBD1 | TRBJ1-2 | 15 | . | TRBV27 | CASKPTGRTNYGYTF | TGTGCCAGCAAGCCGACAGGGCGGACTAACTATGGCTACACCTTC
. | TRBJ1-2 | 12 | . | TRBV12-3/TRBV12-4 | CASRAQGYGYTF | TGTGCCAGCAGGGCTCAGGGGTATGGCTACACCTTC
. | TRBJ2-7 | 13 | . | TRBV11-3 | CASSLESSYEQYF | TGTGCCAGCAGCTTAGAGTCCAGCTACGAGCAGTACTTC
. | TRBJ1-1 | 14 | . | TRBV7-9 | CASSFGQGSTEAFF | TGTGCCAGCAGCTTTGGGCAGGGGAGCACTGAAGCTTTCTTT
TRBD1 | TRBJ2-7 | 12 | . | TRBV28 | CASSFLGDRGHF | TGTGCCAGCAGTTTTTTGGGGGACAGGGGACACTTC
TRBD1 | TRBJ1-1 | 15 | few | TRBV6-5 | CASSYSGGRGTEAFF | TGTGCCAGCAGTTATTCAGGGGGCCGGGGCACTGAAGCTTTCTTT
TRBD2 | TRBJ2-4 | 15 | . | TRBV29-1 | CSVGVSGSAKNIQYF | TGCAGCGTTGGGGTTAGCGGGAGTGCCAAAAACATTCAGTACTTC
TRBD1 | TRBJ1-1 | 14 | . | TRBV30 | CAWVGQGRGAEAFF | TGTGCCTGGGTGGGACAGGGAAGGGGAGCTGAAGCTTTCTTT
TRBD2 | TRBJ2-1 | 12 | . | TRBV7-9 | CASSIAGGEAFF | TGTGCCAGCAGCATCGCGGGAGGCGAGGCGTTCTTC
. | TRBJ2-7 | 15 | . | TRBV4-1 | CASSQVTGSSYEQYF | TGCGCCAGCAGCCAAGTAACAGGCAGCTCCTACGAGCAGTACTTC
TRBD2 | TRBJ2-1 | 18 | . | TRBV5-6 | CASSFQELAGGYYNEQFF | TGTGCCAGCAGCTTCCAAGAATTAGCGGGAGGATACTACAATGAGCAGTTCTTC
. | TRBJ2-2 | 16 | . | TRBV18 | CASSPLALLATRELFF | TGTGCCAGCTCACCATTGGCCCTTCTGGCAACCCGGGAGCTGTTTTTT
. | TRBJ1-2 | 13 | . | TRBV28 | CASSFSGVVGYTF | TGTGCCAGCAGTTTTTCGGGGGTGGTTGGCTACACCTTC
. | TRBJ1-2 | 15 | . | TRBV25-1 | CASSESRGSNYGYTF | TGTGCCAGCAGTGAATCTAGGGGTTCTAACTATGGCTACACCTTC
. | TRBJ1-5 | 14 | . | TRBV19 | CASSIFSFNQPQHF | TGTGCCAGTAGTATATTCTCTTTCAATCAGCCCCAGCATTTT
. | TRBJ1-3 | 15 | few | TRBV28 | CATHVVTGLRTSIYF | TGTGCCACCCATGTAGTGACAGGCCTAAGAACCTCCATATATTTT
. | TRBJ2-2 | 17 | few | TRBV6-1 | CASSDERGTENTGELFF | TGTGCCAGCAGTGACGAACGGGGGACGGAGAACACCGGGGAGCTGTTTTTT